This TCR beta chain originates from a study of naive and memory T cell subsets. Notes on this clonotype: The target antigen is unknown.

V lost 4 bases to trimming and J lost 0 bases; unmatched junction nucleotides: 4. This CDR3 is 15 amino acids long. Germline V gene sequence: CDR1 SGHRS, CDR2 YFSETQ. Study-wide findings and caveats: Clonotypes here are unpaired alpha or beta chain sequences. Over 95% of naive TCR sequences appeared only once, unlike memory subsets. From naive to CM, EM and EMRA, diversity decreased and Gini increased. Naive repertoires, especially CD8, held a few larger clonotypes, possibly memory cells re-expressing CD45RA.

The beta constant-region primer was an equimolar mix of two oligonucleotides covering TRBC1 and TRBC2. Four rounds of PCR amplified the ligated cDNA using nested alpha and beta constant-region primers plus SP2. A single record per CDR3 protein comes from TCRdb applying MiXCR to the UMI-ligation and nested PCR reads. Seen here are 150,000 or so distinct CDR3 sequences, roughly 22% observed once, and the top ten hold roughly 0.1%. After the first PCR, alpha and beta chain libraries were processed separately. The sequence was obtained from a human donor in good health. The rearrangement uses TRBV5-1 and TRBJ1-5; 7 nucleotides agree with TRBD1. Sequenced: naive CD4+ T cells from blood. The CDR3 sequence: CASSRDSGSNQPQHF. The CDR3 DNA is TGCGCCAGCAGCCGGGACAGCGGTAGCAATCAGCCCCAGCATTTT.